Listed here are 8 T cell receptor beta chains from one sample, sequenced in a study of CD8+ T cells in alopecia areata. Treatment defined: oral pan-JAK inhibitor, 5-10 mg twice daily. In each case, RNA was isolated and then reverse transcribed into cDNA as the sequencing template. The method was immunoSEQ multiplex PCR; TCRdb's version includes in-frame clones alone and lacks a portion of them. The table shows 110,000 to 150,000 clones, with 85% to 90% occurring only once. This sample comprised CD8+ T cells sorted from blood, obtained at week 4, from a patient treated with tofacitinib. Receptor source: a human donor with alopecia areata.

The chain links TRBV6-1 to TRBJ1-2; D perhaps matches TRBD1 (5 bases). The CDR3 is 15 amino acids. From germline, CDR1 is MNHNS and CDR2 SASEGT. The V gene lost 4 bases and the J gene lost 6 bases, with 18 bases spanning the gap. The CDR3 DNA is TGTGCCAGCAGTGCTACAGGATTTCAAACGGATGGCTACACCTTC. Its protein product is CASSATGFQTDGYTF.

The CDR3 coding sequence is TGCGCCAGCACCAAAGCAGGGGGCCCGGATATTTACAATGAGCAGTTCTTC. It translates to CASTKAGGPDIYNEQFF. The V call is TRBV10-2, the J call TRBJ2-1, with 8 bases lining up with TRBD1. The junction had 15 bases not matched to a gene; V was cut back by 7 bases and J by 4 bases. CDR1 and CDR2 (germline): WSHSY, SAAADI. The CDR3 is 17 residues long.

This clone came up a few times. The V call is TRBV4-1, the J call TRBJ2-7; 9 bases are shared with TRBD1. The CDR3 covers 16 residues. After removal of 1 base from V and 2 bases from J, the junction contained 6 bases not matched to a gene. Per germline, CDR1 MGHRA and CDR2 YSYEKL. The CDR3 here is CASSQVSGTGTYEQYF. The CDR3 DNA follows: TGCGCCAGCAGCCAAGTTTCCGGGACAGGGACCTACGAGCAGTACTTC.

The chain links TRBV9 to TRBJ2-2; D is perhaps TRBD2 (7 bases). This CDR3 region has 16 residues. The germline V and J ends were trimmed by 0 bases and 6 bases, with 15 bases remaining between them. The germline CDR1 and CDR2 sequences are SGDLS and YYNGEE. The CDR3 DNA is TGTGCCAGCAGCGTAGTACGGGGGGCCCCCCCCGGGGAGCTGTTTTTT. Amino acids: CASSVVRGAPPGELFF.

This chain links TRBV30 with TRBJ2-7; D gene ambiguous. Looked up from germline, CDR1 is GTSNPN and CDR2 is SVGIG (reference sequence). There are 12 residues in the CDR3. The germline V and J ends were trimmed by 3 bases and 4 bases, with 10 bases remaining between them. CDR3 amino acids: CAWSEQTYEQYF. The DNA for the CDR3 is TGTGCCTGGAGCGAACAGACTTACGAGCAGTACTTC. Filled out from reference TRBV30 and TRBJ2-7, the complete variable domain reads SQTIHQWPATLVQPVGSPLSLECTVEGTSNPNLYWYRQAAGRGLQLLFYSVGIGQISSEVPQNLSASRPQDRQFILSSKKLLLSDSGFYLCAWSEQTYEQYFGPGTRLTVT.

This sequence joins TRBV5-6 and TRBJ2-3; TRBD2 is a possible D gene (6 bases). With 3 bases removed from V and 5 bases from J, the gap between germline ends came to 16 bases. The germline V gene encodes CDR1 SGHDT and CDR2 YYEEEE. There are 15 residues in the CDR3. CDR3 sequence (DNA): TGTGCCAGCAGCTCCGCTCGACTAGGAATAGATACGCAGTATTTT. Its protein is CASSSARLGIDTQYF.

The genes are TRBV27 and TRBJ2-3, with D unresolved. Looked up from germline, CDR1 is MNHEY and CDR2 is SMNVEV (reference sequence). This CDR3 comprises 13 residues. V shed 10 bases and J shed 5 bases, with 16 bases lying between them. In nucleotides, the CDR3 is TGTGCCACCCGATTGACCAGAATAGATACGCAGTATTTT. This sequence encodes CATRLTRIDTQYF.

The chain joins TRBV6-6 to TRBJ1-5, with TRBD1 as a possible D gene (5 bases). From germline, CDR1 is MNHNY and CDR2 SVGAGI (reference sequence). The CDR3 loop spans 13 amino acids. Trimming shortened V by 4 bases and J by 6 bases, and 10 bases separated the two germline ends. CDR3: CASSSGPGQPQHF. The CDR3 DNA is TGTGCCAGCAGTTCGGGACCTGGTCAGCCCCAGCATTTT.